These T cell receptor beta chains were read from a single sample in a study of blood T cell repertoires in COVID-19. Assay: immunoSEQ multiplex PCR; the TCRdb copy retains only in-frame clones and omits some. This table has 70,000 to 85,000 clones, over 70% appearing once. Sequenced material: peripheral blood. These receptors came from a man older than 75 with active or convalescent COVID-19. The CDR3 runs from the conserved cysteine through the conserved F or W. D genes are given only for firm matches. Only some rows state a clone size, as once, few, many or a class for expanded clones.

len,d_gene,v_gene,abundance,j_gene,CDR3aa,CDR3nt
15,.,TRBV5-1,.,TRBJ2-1,CASSPLAGSNNEQFF,TGCGCCAGCAGCCCGTTAGCCGGGTCTAACAATGAGCAGTTCTTC
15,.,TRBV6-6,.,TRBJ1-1,CASSYFTTDHTEAFF,TGTGCCAGCAGTTACTTTACGACTGATCACACTGAAGCTTTCTTT
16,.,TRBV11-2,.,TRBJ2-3,CASSLGATASTDTQYF,TGTGCCAGCAGCTTAGGGGCAACCGCGAGCACAGATACGCAGTATTTT
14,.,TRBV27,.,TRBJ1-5,CASSLEGRDQPQHF,TGTGCCAGCAGTTTGGAGGGACGGGATCAGCCCCAGCATTTT
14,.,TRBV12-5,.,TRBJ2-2,CASGSYPETGELFF,TGTGCTAGTGGTTCATATCCTGAGACCGGGGAGCTGTTTTTT
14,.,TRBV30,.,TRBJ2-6,CAYPLASGANVLTF,TGTGCCTATCCACTTGCGTCTGGGGCCAACGTCCTGACTTTC
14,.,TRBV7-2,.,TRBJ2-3,CASTPREFTDTQYF,TGTGCCAGCACCCCTCGAGAGTTCACAGATACGCAGTATTTT
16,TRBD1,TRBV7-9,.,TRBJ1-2,CASSLHTERQGAGYTF,TGTGCCAGCAGCTTACACACCGAGAGACAGGGGGCTGGCTACACCTTC
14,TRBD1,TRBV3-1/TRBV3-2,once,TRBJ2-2,CASSQQQGSGELFF,TGTGCCAGCAGCCAGCAACAGGGGAGCGGGGAGCTGTTTTTT
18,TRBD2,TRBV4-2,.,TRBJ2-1,CASSQEERGGRALDEQFF,TGTGCCAGCAGCCAAGAGGAACGCGGCGGGAGGGCCTTGGATGAGCAGTTCTTC
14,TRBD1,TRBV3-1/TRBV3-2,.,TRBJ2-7,CASGSPGQGYEQYF,TGTGCCAGCGGCTCCCCGGGACAGGGATACGAGCAGTACTTC
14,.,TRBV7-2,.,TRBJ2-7,CASSLDGISYEQYF,TGTGCCAGCAGCTTAGACGGGATCTCCTACGAGCAGTACTTC
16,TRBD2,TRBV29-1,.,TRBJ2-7,CSGGNKGLAGTYEQYF,TGCAGCGGGGGGAATAAGGGACTAGCGGGTACCTACGAGCAGTACTTC
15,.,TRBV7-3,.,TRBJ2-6,CASSSQGPGANVLTF,TGTGCCAGCAGCTCACAGGGCCCTGGGGCCAACGTCCTGACTTTC
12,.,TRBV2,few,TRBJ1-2,CASSEALYGYTF,TGTGCCAGCAGTGAAGCCCTCTATGGCTACACCTTC
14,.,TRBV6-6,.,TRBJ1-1,CASSGRDTNTEAFF,TGTGCCAGCAGTGGCCGGGACACGAACACTGAAGCTTTCTTT
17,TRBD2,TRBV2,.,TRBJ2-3,CASSVSASGGGTDTQYF,TGTGCCAGCAGTGTCTCCGCTAGCGGGGGGGGCACAGATACGCAGTATTTT
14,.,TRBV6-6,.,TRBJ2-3,CASSYSGNTDTQYF,TGTGCCAGCAGTTACTCGGGCAACACAGATACGCAGTATTTT
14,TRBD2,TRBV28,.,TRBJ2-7,CASTVGAGDREQYF,TGTGCCAGCACCGTAGGAGCGGGAGACCGCGAGCAGTACTTC
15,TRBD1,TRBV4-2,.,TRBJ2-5,CASSQVRGLQETQYF,TGTGCCAGCAGCCAAGTCAGGGGGCTGCAAGAGACCCAGTACTTC
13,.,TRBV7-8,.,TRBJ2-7,CASSFLDGNEQYF,TGTGCCAGCAGCTTTCTAGACGGAAACGAGCAGTACTTC
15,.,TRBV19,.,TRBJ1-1,CASSIDKEMNTEAFF,TGTGCCAGTAGTATAGACAAGGAGATGAACACTGAAGCTTTCTTT
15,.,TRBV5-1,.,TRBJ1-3,CASRPMGEAGNTIYF,TGCGCCAGCAGGCCCATGGGGGAGGCTGGAAACACCATATATTTT
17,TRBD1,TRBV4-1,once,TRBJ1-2,CASSQPGQGEVNYGYTF,TGCGCCAGCAGCCAACCGGGACAGGGGGAAGTTAACTATGGCTACACCTTC
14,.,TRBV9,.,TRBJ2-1,CASSLRPGSNEQFF,TGTGCCAGCAGCCTCAGACCGGGGTCGAATGAGCAGTTCTTC
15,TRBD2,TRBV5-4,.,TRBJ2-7,CATSRGGVSSYEQYF,TGTGCCACCTCCCGGGGGGGGGTGAGCTCCTACGAGCAGTACTTC
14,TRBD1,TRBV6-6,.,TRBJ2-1,CASSGGTGGDEQFF,TGTGCCAGCAGTGGAGGGACAGGGGGCGATGAGCAGTTCTTC
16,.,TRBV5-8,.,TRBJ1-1,CASSLDVGGWNTEAFF,TGTGCCAGCAGCTTGGATGTTGGAGGATGGAACACTGAAGCTTTCTTT
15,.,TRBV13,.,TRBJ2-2,CASSLGQKYTGELFF,TGTGCCAGCAGCCTGGGACAAAAGTACACCGGGGAGCTGTTTTTT
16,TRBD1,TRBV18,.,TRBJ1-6,CASSPKAQGSYSPLHF,TGTGCCAGCTCACCTAAAGCACAGGGGTCCTATTCACCCCTCCACTTT
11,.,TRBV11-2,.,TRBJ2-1,CASSLAVEQFF,TGTGCCAGCAGCTTAGCGGTGGAGCAGTTCTTC
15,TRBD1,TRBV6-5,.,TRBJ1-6,CASSYTRGLNSPLHF,TGTGCCAGCAGTTACACCAGGGGGCTTAATTCACCCCTCCACTTT
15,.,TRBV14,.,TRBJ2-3,CASSQFRPAPGTQYF,TGTGCCAGCAGCCAATTCCGACCCGCCCCAGGGACGCAGTATTTT
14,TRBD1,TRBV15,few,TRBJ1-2,CATSGRDSTYGYTF,TGTGCCACCAGCGGCCGGGACAGTACCTATGGCTACACCTTC
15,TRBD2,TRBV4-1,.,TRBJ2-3,CASRYRLAGADTQYF,TGCGCCAGCAGGTACAGACTAGCCGGCGCAGATACGCAGTATTTT
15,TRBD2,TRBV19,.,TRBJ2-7,CASSILSGRSYEQYF,TGTGCCAGTAGTATCCTTAGCGGGAGATCCTACGAGCAGTACTTC
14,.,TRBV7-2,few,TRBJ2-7,CASSLGLASYEQYF,TGTGCCAGCAGCTTAGGTTTAGCGTCCTACGAGCAGTACTTC
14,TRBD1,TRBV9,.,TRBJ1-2,CASSTTGEDYGYTF,TGTGCCAGCAGCACTACAGGGGAGGACTATGGCTACACCTTC
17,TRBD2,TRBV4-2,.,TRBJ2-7,CASSHPEGRELAYEQYF,TGTGCCAGCAGCCACCCCGAAGGGCGGGAGCTTGCCTACGAGCAGTACTTC
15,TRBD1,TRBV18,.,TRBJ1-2,CASTLGTDQNYGYTF,TGTGCCAGCACCCTCGGGACAGACCAAAACTATGGCTACACCTTC
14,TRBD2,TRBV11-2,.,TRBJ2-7,CASSRGGRAGEQYF,TGTGCCAGCAGCCGTGGCGGGAGGGCCGGCGAGCAGTACTTC
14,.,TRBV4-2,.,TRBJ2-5,CASSQSPGGETQYF,TGTGCCAGCAGCCAATCCCCTGGGGGGGAGACCCAGTACTTC
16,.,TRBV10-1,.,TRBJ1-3,CASSGSGAFSGNTIYF,TGCGCCAGCAGTGGCTCAGGGGCCTTCTCTGGAAACACCATATATTTT
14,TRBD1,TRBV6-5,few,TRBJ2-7,CASSSGTGRLEQYF,TGTGCCAGCAGTTCCGGGACAGGGAGGTTGGAGCAGTACTTC
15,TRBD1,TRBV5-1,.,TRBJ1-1,CASSGTGQGNTEAFF,TGCGCCAGCAGCGGTACGGGACAGGGGAACACTGAAGCTTTCTTT
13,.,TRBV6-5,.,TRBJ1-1,CASKSAPGTEAFF,TGTGCCAGCAAGAGCGCGCCGGGCACTGAAGCTTTCTTT
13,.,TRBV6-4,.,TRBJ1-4,CASSEEVNEKLFF,TGTGCCAGCAGTGAGGAGGTCAATGAAAAACTGTTTTTT
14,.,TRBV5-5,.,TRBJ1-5,CASSYDMVVQPQHF,TGTGCCAGCAGCTATGACATGGTGGTTCAGCCCCAGCATTTT
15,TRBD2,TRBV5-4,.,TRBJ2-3,CASSLKAGGVDTQYF,TGTGCCAGCAGCCTTAAAGCGGGGGGTGTAGATACGCAGTATTTT
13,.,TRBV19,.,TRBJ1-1,CASSGQLNTEAFF,TGTGCCAGTAGCGGACAGCTAAACACTGAAGCTTTCTTT
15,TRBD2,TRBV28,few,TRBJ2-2,CASLAGGANTGELFF,TGTGCCAGCCTAGCGGGAGGCGCGAACACCGGGGAGCTGTTTTTT
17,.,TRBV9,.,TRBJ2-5,CASSVGIGEVSTETQYF,TGTGCCAGCAGCGTAGGAATTGGGGAGGTTAGTACGGAGACCCAGTACTTC
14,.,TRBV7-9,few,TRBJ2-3,CASSLANSLDTQYF,TGTGCCAGCAGCTTAGCCAACAGCCTGGATACGCAGTATTTT
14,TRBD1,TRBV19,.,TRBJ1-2,CASSIFQGAYGYTF,TGTGCCAGTAGTATCTTCCAGGGGGCCTATGGCTACACCTTC
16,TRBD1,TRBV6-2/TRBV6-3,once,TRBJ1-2,CASSYDDEYRGSGYTF,TGTGCCAGCAGTTACGATGATGAGTACAGGGGGTCTGGCTACACCTTC
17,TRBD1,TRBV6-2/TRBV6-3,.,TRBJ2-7,CASSYLGRTGRGYEQYF,TGTGCCAGCAGTTACTTGGGACGGACAGGGAGAGGGTACGAGCAGTACTTC
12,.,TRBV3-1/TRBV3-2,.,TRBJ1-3,CASSQDPNTIYF,TGTGCCAGCAGCCAAGACCCGAACACCATATATTTT
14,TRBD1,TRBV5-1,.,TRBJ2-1,CASSLDRGPNEQFF,TGCGCCAGCAGCTTGGATAGGGGGCCCAATGAGCAGTTCTTC
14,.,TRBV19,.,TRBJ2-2,CASSPRSGTGELFF,TGTGCCAGTAGTCCTCGATCGGGCACCGGGGAGCTGTTTTTT